The sample holds one count of the clone carrying this TCR beta chain. The antigen remains unidentified. Assay execution took place at the deep level. In the sorted-subset replicate PCRs, 200 ng DNA, 25,000 to 35,000 T cell genomes, was used. Only in-frame clones appear in the TCRdb table, and some are missing; sequencing was by immunoSEQ multiplex PCR. Of fewer than 800,000 clones in the sample, approximately 90% were seen once. Naive CD8 cells lacked CD45RO and underwent positive selection for CCR7, leaving out terminally differentiated effector memory CD45RA+ cells. Germline loops: CDR1 SGHRS, CDR2 YFSETQ. Trimming pared 5 bases from V and 4 bases from J, leaving 13 bases between. The CDR3 has 14 amino acids. The data originate from a study of shared clonotypes between healthy human individuals. In the study overall: Each donor had three CD4 naive, three CD4 memory, two CD8 naive and one CD8 memory plate.

Regarding the study as a whole: Shared across a few donors were about 4.6% of the naive CD4 clonotypes.

This receptor was obtained from a young man in good health. The chain recombines TRBV5-1 with TRBJ2-1; no firm D call. Sequenced: naive CD8+ T cells sorted from blood. The CDR3 bases are TGCGCCAGCAGGCCCGACCCAACTTACAATGAGCAGTTCTTC. Encoded protein: CASRPDPTYNEQFF. The full variable domain, completed using reference TRBV5-1 and TRBJ2-1, is KAGVTQTPRYLIKTRGQQVTLSCSPISGHRSVSWYQQTPGQGLQFLFEYFSETQRNKGNFPGRFSGRQFSNSRSEMNVSTLELGDSALYLCASRPDPTYNEQFFGPGTRLTVL.